A single sample gave rise to the 32 T cell receptor beta chains below, sequenced in a study of T cells expressing NK-cell markers. TCRdb derives one entry per CDR3 protein from the 5' RACE reads, leaving out DNA. The clone table shows around 180,000 distinct CDR3 sequences, with the ten largest holding 20% to 25%. Source material: blood T cells: a sorted CD56 or NKG2C T cell subset, CD4+ or CD8+ T cells, or bulk PBMC T cells (not recorded which). These receptors originate from a man aged 18 to 69 in good health.

V and J are TRBV6-2 or TRBV6-3 and TRBJ1-2; TCRdb calls TRBD1, which cannot be checked without DNA. The CDR3 is made up of 15 amino acids. From germline, CDR1 is MNHEY and CDR2 SVGEGT. The CDR3 here is CASKRPDRGLGGYTF.

The rearrangement links TRBV6-2 or TRBV6-3 to TRBJ1-6. The CDR3 runs 15 residues. CDR1 is MNHEY, CDR2 SVGEGT, per germline. CDR3 amino acids: CASSYSGELNSPLHF.

The rearrangement joins TRBV4-1 to TRBJ1-1; the TCRdb call, TRBD1, lacks DNA for checking. The germline V gene has CDR1 MGHRA and CDR2 YSYEKL. There are 14 residues in the CDR3. Here the CDR3 reads CASSPQGANTEAFF.

This chain uses TRBV13 with TRBJ1-2; TCRdb outputs TRBD1, but without DNA this stays unchecked. This CDR3 has 11 residues. Germline CDR1 and CDR2: PRHDT and FYEKMQ (reference sequence). The CDR3 reads CASDDGGGYTF.

The chain combines TRBV25-1 with TRBJ2-7; the D call from TCRdb, TRBD1, cannot be confirmed without DNA. Germline CDR1 is MGHDK and CDR2 is SYGVNS. The CDR3 contains 14 residues. The CDR3 loop is CARATGGASYEQYF.

Here the CDR3 reads CASSRSTGELYEQYF. The chain joins TRBV18 to TRBJ2-7; TCRdb proposes TRBD1, but this gene call is untestable without DNA. This CDR3 contains 15 residues. Germline CDR1 KGHSH, CDR2 LQKENI.

The chain has TRBV6-6 and TRBJ2-1. CDR3 length equals 11 residues. The germline V gene has CDR1 MNHNY and CDR2 SVGAGI (reference sequence). CDR3 loop: CASSYSGKQFF.

The rearrangement joins TRBV11-1 to TRBJ2-5; the D gene TCRdb calls, TRBD2, cannot be checked with no DNA. The CDR3 has 20 amino acids. Germline V gives CDR1 SGHAT, CDR2 FQDESV (reference sequence). CDR3 sequence: CASSSPKGLAGGLDLETQYF.

The chain carries TRBV6-1 and TRBJ1-3; lacking DNA, the TRBD1 call made by TCRdb goes unchecked. Per the germline V gene, CDR1 is MNHNS and CDR2 is SASEGT. This CDR3 comprises 16 residues. The CDR3 sequence: CASSEWQGLAGNTIYF.

The chain links TRBV12-3 or TRBV12-4 to TRBJ1-5; the TCRdb D gene call, TRBD1, has no DNA to confirm it. The CDR3 contains 15 residues. CDR3 sequence: CASSPLGGPNQPQHF.

CDR3 in amino acids: CAISEGQISPLHF. The rearrangement joins TRBV10-3 to TRBJ1-6; checking the TCRdb D call of TRBD1 is not possible without DNA. CDR3 size: 13 residues. Germline V gene data show CDR1 as ENHRY and CDR2 as SYGVKD.

V is TRBV6-5 and J is TRBJ2-7. The CDR3 is 16 amino acids. Germline V gives CDR1 MNHEY, CDR2 SVGAGI. CDR3 in amino acids: CASSPEVFSSQDEQYF.

The chain couples TRBV2 to TRBJ2-3; TCRdb selects TRBD2, and the lack of DNA leaves this call unchecked. CDR1 is SNHLY, CDR2 FYNNEI, per germline. This CDR3 is 16 amino acids long. The CDR3 region is CASTMTVSENTDTQYF.

The chain couples TRBV28 to TRBJ1-2. This CDR3 spans 15 amino acids. The germline CDR1 and CDR2 sequences are MDHEN and SYDVKM. The chain's CDR3 is CASSLPLEKGDGYTF.

The chain joins TRBV6-1 to TRBJ2-5; as DNA is missing, the TRBD1 call by TCRdb cannot be tested. Germline assignment: CDR1 MNHNS and CDR2 SASEGT. The CDR3 consists of 14 residues. The CDR3 protein is CASSPGTGAETQYF.

This rearrangement joins TRBV6-5 to TRBJ1-3; TCRdb designates TRBD1, a call that cannot be tested without DNA. Looked up from germline, CDR1 is MNHEY and CDR2 is SVGAGI. This CDR3 comprises 17 residues. The chain's CDR3 is CASSQGKGYFSGNTIYF.

The chain combines TRBV29-1 with TRBJ2-5. CDR3 length: 12 amino acids. The germline CDR1 and CDR2 sequences are SQVTM and ANQGSEA. The chain's CDR3 is CSVESSIGTQYF.

V usage is TRBV27 and J usage is TRBJ1-1; TCRdb lists TRBD1, though no DNA is available to test this call. This CDR3 region has 15 residues. Per the germline V gene, CDR1 is MNHEY and CDR2 is SMNVEV (reference sequence). This CDR3 is CASSLSRDRGTEAFF.

The chain employs TRBV12-3 or TRBV12-4 and TRBJ2-5; TCRdb's D call, TRBD2, is unchecked because there is no DNA. The CDR3 is made up of 16 amino acids. CDR3: CASSSLAGGLEETQYF.

The chain has TRBV7-9 and TRBJ2-3; no DNA is available, so the TRBD2 call from TCRdb remains unchecked. Looked up from germline, CDR1 is SEHNR and CDR2 is FQNEAQ (reference sequence). CDR3 length: 16 residues. The CDR3 is CASSLKQGGSTDTQYF.

The chain recombines TRBV6-6 with TRBJ1-5; the D gene TCRdb calls, TRBD1, cannot be checked with no DNA. The length of the CDR3 is 13 residues. The germline V gene encodes CDR1 MNHNY and CDR2 SVGAGI (reference sequence). The CDR3 spells CASSWGGYQPQHF.

J is TRBJ1-3 and V is TRBV9. The germline CDR1 and CDR2 sequences are SGDLS and YYNGEE. The CDR3 covers 14 residues. CDR3 in amino acids: CASSVKGSGNTIYF.

The V and J genes are TRBV19 and TRBJ2-7. This CDR3 spans 15 amino acids. The germline CDR1 and CDR2 sequences are LNHDA and SQIVND (reference sequence). CDR3 loop: CASSMSRFSSYEQYF.

J is TRBJ2-7 and V is TRBV4-2. The germline V gene has CDR1 LGHNA and CDR2 YNFKEQ. The CDR3 runs 12 residues. The CDR3 spells CASSQDADEQYF.

This chain uses TRBV7-9 with TRBJ1-1. CDR1 is SEHNR, CDR2 FQNEAQ, per germline (reference sequence). The CDR3 sequence is 14 residues long. CDR3 in amino acids: CASSSGILDTEAFF.

V gene TRBV7-9 combines with J gene TRBJ2-5; without DNA, the TCRdb call of TRBD1 cannot be checked. The germline CDR1 and CDR2 sequences are SEHNR and FQNEAQ (reference sequence). The CDR3 has 14 amino acids. The CDR3 region is CASSPGHWEETQYF.

The chain joins TRBV28 to TRBJ2-7. The germline gives CDR1 MDHEN, CDR2 SYDVKM. The CDR3 has 14 amino acids. The CDR3 spells CASSLSLPDYEQYF.

The V call is TRBV18, the J call TRBJ2-3; TCRdb reports TRBD1, a call that lacks DNA to check it against. CDR1 is KGHSH, CDR2 LQKENI, per germline. The CDR3 totals 16 residues. The CDR3 sequence is CASSRPGGTTTDTQYF.

This chain links TRBV19 with TRBJ1-2; TCRdb calls TRBD1, which cannot be checked without DNA. Germline CDR1 reads LNHDA; CDR2 reads SQIVND (reference sequence). This CDR3 has 13 residues. This chain's CDR3 is CATTQGGGYGYTF.

The rearrangement uses TRBV21-1 and TRBJ1-2; absent DNA, TCRdb's TRBD1 call cannot be checked. TRBV21-1 is an annotated pseudogene. This CDR3 spans 15 amino acids. CDR3: CASSNVGGTNYGYTF.

This chain uses TRBV12-3 or TRBV12-4 with TRBJ2-5; checking the TCRdb D call of TRBD2 is not possible without DNA. This CDR3 has 17 amino acids. This CDR3 is CASSLATETAGQETQYF.

The chain has TRBV12-3 or TRBV12-4 and TRBJ2-5; TCRdb lists TRBD1, though no DNA is available to test this call. The CDR3 totals 15 residues. CDR3 residues: CASNQGGGNQETQYF.